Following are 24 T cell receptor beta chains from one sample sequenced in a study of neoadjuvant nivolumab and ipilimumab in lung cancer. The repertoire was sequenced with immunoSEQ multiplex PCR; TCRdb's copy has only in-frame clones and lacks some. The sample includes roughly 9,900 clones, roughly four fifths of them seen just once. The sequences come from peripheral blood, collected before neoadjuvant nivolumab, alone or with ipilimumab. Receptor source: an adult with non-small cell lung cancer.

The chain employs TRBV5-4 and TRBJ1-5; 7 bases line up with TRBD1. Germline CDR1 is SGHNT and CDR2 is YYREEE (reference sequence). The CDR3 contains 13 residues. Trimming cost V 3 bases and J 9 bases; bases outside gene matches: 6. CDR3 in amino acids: CASSSDRVVPQHF. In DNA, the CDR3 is TGTGCCAGCAGCTCAGACAGGGTCGTGCCCCAGCATTTT.

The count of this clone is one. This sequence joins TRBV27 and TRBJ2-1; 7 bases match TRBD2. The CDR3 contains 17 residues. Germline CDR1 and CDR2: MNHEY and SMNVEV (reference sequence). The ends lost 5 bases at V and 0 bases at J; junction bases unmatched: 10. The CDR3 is CASSPTDGGSSYNEQFF. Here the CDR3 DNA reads TGTGCCAGCAGTCCCACAGACGGCGGGAGCTCCTACAATGAGCAGTTCTTC.

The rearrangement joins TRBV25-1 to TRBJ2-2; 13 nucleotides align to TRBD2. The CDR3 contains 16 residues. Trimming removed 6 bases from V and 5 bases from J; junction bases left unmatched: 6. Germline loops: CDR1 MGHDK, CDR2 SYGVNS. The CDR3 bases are TGTGCCAGCAGCGAGGGACTAGCGGGAAGGACCGGGGAGCTGTTTTTT. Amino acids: CASSEGLAGRTGELFF.

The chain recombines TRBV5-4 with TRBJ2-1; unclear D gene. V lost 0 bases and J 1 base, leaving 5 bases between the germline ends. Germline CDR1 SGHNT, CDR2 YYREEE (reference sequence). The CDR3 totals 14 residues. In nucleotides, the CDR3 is TGTGCCAGCAGCTTGGTCGGTTCCTACAATGAGCAGTTCTTC. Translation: CASSLVGSYNEQFF.

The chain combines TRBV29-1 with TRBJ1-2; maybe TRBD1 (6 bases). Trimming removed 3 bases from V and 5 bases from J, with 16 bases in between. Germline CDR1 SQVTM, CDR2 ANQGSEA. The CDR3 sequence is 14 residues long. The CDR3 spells CSVEDYGTTYGYTF. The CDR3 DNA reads TGCAGCGTTGAGGATTACGGGACAACATATGGCTACACCTTC.

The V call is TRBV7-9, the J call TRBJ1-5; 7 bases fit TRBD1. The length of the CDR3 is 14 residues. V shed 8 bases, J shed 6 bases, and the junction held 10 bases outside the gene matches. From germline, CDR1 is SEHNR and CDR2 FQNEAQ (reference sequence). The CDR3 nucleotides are TGTGCCAGCGGGTCAGGGGGAGGTAGTCAGCCCCAGCATTTT. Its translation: CASGSGGGSQPQHF.

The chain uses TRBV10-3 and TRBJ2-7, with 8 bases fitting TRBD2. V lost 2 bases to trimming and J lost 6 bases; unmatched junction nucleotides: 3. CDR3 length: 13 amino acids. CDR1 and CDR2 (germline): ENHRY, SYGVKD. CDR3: CAISEVGRGEQYF. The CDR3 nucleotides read TGTGCCATCAGTGAGGTCGGGAGGGGCGAGCAGTACTTC.

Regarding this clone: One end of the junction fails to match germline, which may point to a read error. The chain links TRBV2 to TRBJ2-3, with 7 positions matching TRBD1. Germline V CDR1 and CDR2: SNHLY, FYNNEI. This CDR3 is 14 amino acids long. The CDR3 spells CASKENEGTVTQYF. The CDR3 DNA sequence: TGTGCCAGCAAGGAGAACGAGGGGACAGTTACGCAGTATTTT.

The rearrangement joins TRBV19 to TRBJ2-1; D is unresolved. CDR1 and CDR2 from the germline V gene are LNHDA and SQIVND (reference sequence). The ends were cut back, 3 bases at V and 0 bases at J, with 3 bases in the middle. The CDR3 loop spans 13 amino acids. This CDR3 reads CASSISSYNEQFF. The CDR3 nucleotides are TGTGCCAGTAGTATTTCCTCCTACAATGAGCAGTTCTTC.

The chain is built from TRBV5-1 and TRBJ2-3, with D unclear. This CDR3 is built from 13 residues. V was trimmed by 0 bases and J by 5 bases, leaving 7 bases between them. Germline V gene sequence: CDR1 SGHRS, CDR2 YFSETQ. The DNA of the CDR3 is TGCGCCAGCAGCTTGGGTTGGGGAGATACGCAGTATTTT. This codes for CASSLGWGDTQYF.

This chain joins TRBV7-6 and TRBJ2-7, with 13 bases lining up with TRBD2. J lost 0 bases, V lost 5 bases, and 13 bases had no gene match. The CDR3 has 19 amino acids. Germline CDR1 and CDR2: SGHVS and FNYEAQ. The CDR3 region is CASSPVRATSGRSSYEQYF. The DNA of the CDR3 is TGTGCCAGCAGCCCAGTCAGGGCGACTAGCGGGAGGTCCTCCTACGAGCAGTACTTC.

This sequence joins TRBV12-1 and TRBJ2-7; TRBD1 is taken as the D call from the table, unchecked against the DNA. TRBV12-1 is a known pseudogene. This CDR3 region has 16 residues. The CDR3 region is CASRRIPDRSSYEQYF. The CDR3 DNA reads TGTGCCAGCAGACGGATACCGGACAGGAGCTCCTACGAGCAGTACTTC.

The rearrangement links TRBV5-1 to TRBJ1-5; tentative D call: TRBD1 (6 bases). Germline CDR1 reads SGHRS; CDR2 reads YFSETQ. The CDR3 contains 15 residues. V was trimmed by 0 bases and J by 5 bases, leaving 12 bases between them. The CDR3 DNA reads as TGCGCCAGCAGCTTGGCGGGACAAGGCGATCAGCCCCAGCATTTT. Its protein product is CASSLAGQGDQPQHF.

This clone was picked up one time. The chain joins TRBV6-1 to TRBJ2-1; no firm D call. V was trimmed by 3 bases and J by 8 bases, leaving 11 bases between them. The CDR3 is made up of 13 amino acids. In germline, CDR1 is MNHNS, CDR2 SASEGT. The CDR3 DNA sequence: TGTGCCAGCAGTGATTCCTACAATGATGAGCAGTTCTTC. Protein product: CASSDSYNDEQFF.

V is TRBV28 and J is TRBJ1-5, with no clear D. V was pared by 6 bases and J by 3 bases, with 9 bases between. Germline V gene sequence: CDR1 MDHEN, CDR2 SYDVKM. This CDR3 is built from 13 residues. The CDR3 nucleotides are TGTGCCAGCAGGCGGGGTATCAATCAGCCCCAGCATTTT. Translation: CASRRGINQPQHF.

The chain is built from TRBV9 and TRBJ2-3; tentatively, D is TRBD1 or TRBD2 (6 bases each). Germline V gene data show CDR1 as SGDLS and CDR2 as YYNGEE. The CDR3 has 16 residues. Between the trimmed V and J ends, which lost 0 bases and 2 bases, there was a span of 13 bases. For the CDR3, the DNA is TGTGCCAGCAGCGTAGGGGCCGGGGGCTTCACAGATACGCAGTATTTT. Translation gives CASSVGAGGFTDTQYF.

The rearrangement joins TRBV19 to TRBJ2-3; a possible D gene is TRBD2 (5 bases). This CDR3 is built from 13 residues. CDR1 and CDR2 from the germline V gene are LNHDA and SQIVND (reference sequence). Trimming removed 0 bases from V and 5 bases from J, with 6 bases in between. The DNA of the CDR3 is TGTGCCAGTAGTATAGATGGAGGAGATACGCAGTATTTT. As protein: CASSIDGGDTQYF.

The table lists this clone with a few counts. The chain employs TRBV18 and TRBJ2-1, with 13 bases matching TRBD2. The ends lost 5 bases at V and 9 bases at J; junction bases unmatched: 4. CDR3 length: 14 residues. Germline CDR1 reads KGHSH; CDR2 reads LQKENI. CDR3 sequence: CASSGLAGEGEQFF. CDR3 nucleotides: TGTGCCAGCTCAGGACTAGCGGGAGAAGGTGAGCAGTTCTTC.

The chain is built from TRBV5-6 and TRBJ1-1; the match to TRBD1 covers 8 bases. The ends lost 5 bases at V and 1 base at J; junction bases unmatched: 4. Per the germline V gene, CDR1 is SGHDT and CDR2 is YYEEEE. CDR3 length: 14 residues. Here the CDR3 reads CASRFGTGNTEAFF. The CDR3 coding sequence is TGTGCCAGCAGATTCGGGACAGGGAACACTGAAGCTTTCTTT.

In nucleotides, the CDR3 is TGTGCCATCGGGGGGGAAGCAGCCCCAGATACGCAGTATTTT. Its protein is CAIGGEAAPDTQYF. This sequence joins TRBV10-3 and TRBJ2-3; 7 bases map to TRBD2. The V and J ends lost 8 bases and 4 bases, in that order; junction bases with no gene match: 9. CDR3 size: 14 residues. Germline CDR1 is ENHRY and CDR2 is SYGVKD.

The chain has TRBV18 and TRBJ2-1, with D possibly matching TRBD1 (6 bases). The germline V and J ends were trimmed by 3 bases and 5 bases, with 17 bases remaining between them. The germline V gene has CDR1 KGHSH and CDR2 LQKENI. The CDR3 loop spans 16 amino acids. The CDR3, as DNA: TGTGCCAGCTCACCGCCGGGATCACAGGGAAACAATGAGCAGTTCTTC. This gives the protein CASSPPGSQGNNEQFF.

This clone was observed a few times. As DNA, the CDR3 is TGTGCTAGTGGTTCTTCCTCCTCACGGGTCTACGAGCAGTACTTC. It codes for CASGSSSSRVYEQYF. The chain has TRBV12-5 and TRBJ2-7; D is undetermined. In germline, CDR1 is LGHNT, CDR2 FRNRAP. CDR3 length: 15 residues. V shed 4 bases and J shed 3 bases, with 16 bases lying between them. The entire variable domain, with the rest obtained from reference TRBV12-5 and TRBJ2-7, is as follows: DARVTQTPRHKVTEMGQEVTMRCQPILGHNTVFWYRQTMMQGLELLAYFRNRAPLDDSGMPKDRFSAEMPDATLATLKIQPSEPRDSAVYFCASGSSSSRVYEQYFGPGTRLTVT.

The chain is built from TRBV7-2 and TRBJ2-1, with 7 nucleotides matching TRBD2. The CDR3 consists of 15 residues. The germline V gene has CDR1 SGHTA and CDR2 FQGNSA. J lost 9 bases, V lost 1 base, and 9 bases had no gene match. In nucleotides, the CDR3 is TGTGCCAGCAGCTTAGGGAGCGGGAAAGGACCTGAGCAGTTCTTC. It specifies CASSLGSGKGPEQFF.

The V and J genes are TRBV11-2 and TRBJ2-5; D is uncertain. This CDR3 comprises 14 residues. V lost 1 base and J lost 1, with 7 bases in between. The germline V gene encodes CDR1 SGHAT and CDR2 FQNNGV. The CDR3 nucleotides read TGTGCCAGCAGCTTAGCTCGCAGCCAAGAGACCCAGTACTTC. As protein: CASSLARSQETQYF. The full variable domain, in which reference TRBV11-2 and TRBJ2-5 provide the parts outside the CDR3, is EAGVAQSPRYKIIEKRQSVAFWCNPISGHATLYWYQQILGQGPKLLIQFQNNGVVDDSQLPKDRFSAERLKGVDSTLKIQPAKLEDSAVYLCASSLARSQETQYFGPGTRLLVL.